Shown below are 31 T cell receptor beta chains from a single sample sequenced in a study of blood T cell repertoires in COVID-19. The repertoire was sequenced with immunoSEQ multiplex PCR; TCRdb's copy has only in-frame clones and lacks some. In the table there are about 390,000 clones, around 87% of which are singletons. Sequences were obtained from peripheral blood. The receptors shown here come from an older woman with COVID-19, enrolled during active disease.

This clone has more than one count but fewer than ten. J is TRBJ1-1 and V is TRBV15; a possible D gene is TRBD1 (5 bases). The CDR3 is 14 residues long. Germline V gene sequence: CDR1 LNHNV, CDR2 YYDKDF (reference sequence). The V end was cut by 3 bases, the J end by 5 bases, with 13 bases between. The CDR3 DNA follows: TGTGCCACCAGCAGGGATTCCGGGGGGACTGAAGCTTTCTTT. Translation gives CATSRDSGGTEAFF.

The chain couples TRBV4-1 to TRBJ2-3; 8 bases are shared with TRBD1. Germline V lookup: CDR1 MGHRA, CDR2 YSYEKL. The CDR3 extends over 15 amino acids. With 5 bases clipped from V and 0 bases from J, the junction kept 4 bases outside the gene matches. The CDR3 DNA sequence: TGCGCCAGCAGCATACGGACAGGGAGCACAGATACGCAGTATTTT. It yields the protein CASSIRTGSTDTQYF.

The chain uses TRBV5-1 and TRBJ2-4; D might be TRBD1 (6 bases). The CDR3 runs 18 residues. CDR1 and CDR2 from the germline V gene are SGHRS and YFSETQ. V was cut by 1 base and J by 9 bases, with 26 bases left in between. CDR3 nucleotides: TGCGCCAGCAGCTTGCCATCAGGGGATGCTAGTGGAGGAGGCATTCAGTACTTC. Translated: CASSLPSGDASGGGIQYF.

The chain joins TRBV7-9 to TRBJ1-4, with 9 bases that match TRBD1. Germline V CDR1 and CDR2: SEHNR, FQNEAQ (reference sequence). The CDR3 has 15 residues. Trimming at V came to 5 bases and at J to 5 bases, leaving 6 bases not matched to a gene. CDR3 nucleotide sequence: TGTGCCAGCAGCCTACAGGGGGCAGTAAATGAAAAACTGTTTTTT. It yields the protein CASSLQGAVNEKLFF.

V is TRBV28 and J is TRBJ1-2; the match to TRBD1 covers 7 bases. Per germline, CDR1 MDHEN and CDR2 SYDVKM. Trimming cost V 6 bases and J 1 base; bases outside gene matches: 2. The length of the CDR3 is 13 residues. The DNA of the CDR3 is TGTGCCAGCAGAACAGGGGTTAACTATGGCTACACCTTC. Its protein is CASRTGVNYGYTF.

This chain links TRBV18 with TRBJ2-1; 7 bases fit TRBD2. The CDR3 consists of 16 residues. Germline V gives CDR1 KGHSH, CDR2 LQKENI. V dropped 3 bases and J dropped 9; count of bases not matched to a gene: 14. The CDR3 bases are TGTGCCAGCTCACCCTGGGTTAGCGGGCCAGGTCGTGAGCAGTTCTTC. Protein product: CASSPWVSGPGREQFF.

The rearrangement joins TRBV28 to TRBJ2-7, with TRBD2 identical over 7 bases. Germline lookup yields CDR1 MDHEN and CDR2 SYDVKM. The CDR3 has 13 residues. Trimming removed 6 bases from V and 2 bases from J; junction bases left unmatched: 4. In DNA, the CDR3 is TGTGCCAGCAGGGGTGGGGGGGCCTACGAGCAGTACTTC. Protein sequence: CASRGGGAYEQYF.

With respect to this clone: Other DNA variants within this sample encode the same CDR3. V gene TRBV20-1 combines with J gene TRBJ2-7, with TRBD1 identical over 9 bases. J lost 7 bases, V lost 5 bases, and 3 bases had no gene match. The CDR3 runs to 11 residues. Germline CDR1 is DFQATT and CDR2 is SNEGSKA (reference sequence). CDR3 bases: TGCAGTGCTCCGACAGGGGGGGAGCAGTACTTC. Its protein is CSAPTGGEQYF.

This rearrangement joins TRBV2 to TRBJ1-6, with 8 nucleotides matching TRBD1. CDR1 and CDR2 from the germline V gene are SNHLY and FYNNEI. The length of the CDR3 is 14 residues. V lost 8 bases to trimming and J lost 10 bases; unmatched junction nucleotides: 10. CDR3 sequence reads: CASATGTGSSPLHF. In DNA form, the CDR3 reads TGTGCCAGCGCAACCGGGACAGGCAGCTCACCCCTCCACTTT.

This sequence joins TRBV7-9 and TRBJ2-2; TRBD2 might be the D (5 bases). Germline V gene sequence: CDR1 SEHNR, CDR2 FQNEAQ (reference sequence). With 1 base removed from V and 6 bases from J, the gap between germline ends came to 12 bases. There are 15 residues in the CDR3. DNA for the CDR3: TGTGCCAGCAGCTTAGGTAGCGTTGATCCCGGGGAGCTGTTTTTT. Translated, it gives CASSLGSVDPGELFF.

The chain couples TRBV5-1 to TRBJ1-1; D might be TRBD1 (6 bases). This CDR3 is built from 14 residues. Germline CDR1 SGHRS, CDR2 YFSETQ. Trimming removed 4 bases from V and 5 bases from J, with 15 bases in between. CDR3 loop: CASSRQASGTEAFF. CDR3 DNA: TGCGCCAGCAGCCGACAGGCCTCGGGGACTGAAGCTTTCTTT.

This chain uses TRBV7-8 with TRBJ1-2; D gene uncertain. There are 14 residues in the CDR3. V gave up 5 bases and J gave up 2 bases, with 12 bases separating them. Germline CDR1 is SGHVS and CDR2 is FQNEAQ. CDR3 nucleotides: TGTGCCAGCAGCACGAGGGAGACAAACTATGGCTACACCTTC. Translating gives CASSTRETNYGYTF.

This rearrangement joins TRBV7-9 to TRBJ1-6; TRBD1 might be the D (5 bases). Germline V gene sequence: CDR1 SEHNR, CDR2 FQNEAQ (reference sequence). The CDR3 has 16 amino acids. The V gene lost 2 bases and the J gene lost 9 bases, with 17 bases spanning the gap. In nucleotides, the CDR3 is TGTGCCAGCAGCTTACAGGGTCCCCAGGCAGGTTCACCCCTCCACTTT. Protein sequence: CASSLQGPQAGSPLHF.

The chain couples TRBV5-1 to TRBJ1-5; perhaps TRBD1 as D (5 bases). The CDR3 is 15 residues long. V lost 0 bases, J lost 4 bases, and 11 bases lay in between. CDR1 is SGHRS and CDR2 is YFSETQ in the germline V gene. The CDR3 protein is CASSLGGTTNQPQHF. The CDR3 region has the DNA TGCGCCAGCAGCTTGGGGGGGACTACAAATCAGCCCCAGCATTTT.

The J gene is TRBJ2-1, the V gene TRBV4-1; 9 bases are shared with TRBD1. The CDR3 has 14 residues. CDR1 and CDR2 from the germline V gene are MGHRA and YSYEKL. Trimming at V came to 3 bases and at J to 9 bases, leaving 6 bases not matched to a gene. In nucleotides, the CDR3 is TGCGCCAGCAGCCAGGGGACAGGGCTTAGTGAGCAGTTCTTC. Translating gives CASSQGTGLSEQFF.

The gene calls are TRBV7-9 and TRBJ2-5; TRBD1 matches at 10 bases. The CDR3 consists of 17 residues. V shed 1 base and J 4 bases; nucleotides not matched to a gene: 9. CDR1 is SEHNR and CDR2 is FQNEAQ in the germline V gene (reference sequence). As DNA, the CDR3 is TGTGCCAGCAGCTTAGGGACAGGGGGTCTCTGGACAGAGACCCAGTACTTC. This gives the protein CASSLGTGGLWTETQYF.

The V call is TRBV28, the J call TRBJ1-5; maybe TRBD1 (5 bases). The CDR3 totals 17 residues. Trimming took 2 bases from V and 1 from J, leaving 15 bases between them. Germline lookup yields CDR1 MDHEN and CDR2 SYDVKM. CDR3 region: CASSLEQDRGSNQPQHF. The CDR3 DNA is TGTGCCAGCAGTTTAGAACAGGACCGTGGGAGCAATCAGCCCCAGCATTTT.

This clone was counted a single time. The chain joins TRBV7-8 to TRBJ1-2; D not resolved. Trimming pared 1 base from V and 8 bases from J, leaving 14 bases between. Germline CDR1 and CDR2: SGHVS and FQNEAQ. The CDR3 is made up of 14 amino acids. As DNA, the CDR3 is TGTGCCAGCAGCTTAGTATTCGAGGCGGGGGGCTACACCTTC. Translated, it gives CASSLVFEAGGYTF. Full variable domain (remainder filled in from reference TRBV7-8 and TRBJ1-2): GAGVSQSPRYKVAKRGQDVALRCDPISGHVSLFWYQQALGQGPEFLTYFQNEAQLDKSGLPSDRFFAERPEGSVSTLKIQRTQQEDSAVYLCASSLVFEAGGYTFGSGTRLTVV.

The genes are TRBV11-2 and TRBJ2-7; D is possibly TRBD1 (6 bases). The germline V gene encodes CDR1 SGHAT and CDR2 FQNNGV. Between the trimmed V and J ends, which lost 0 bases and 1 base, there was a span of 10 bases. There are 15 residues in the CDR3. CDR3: CASSLEGTFSYEQYF. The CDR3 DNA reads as TGTGCCAGCAGCTTAGAGGGGACATTTTCCTACGAGCAGTACTTC.

The CDR3 protein is CASSLGRGLRNTEAFF. CDR3 nucleotides: TGTGCCAGCAGCTTGGGCAGGGGATTGAGGAACACTGAAGCTTTCTTT. The chain employs TRBV5-8 and TRBJ1-1; D may be TRBD1 (6 bases). The CDR3 is 16 residues long. The germline CDR1 and CDR2 sequences are SGHTS and YDEGEE. V lost 0 bases to trimming and J lost 1 base, with 13 bases between them. Supplemented by reference TRBV5-8 and TRBJ1-1, the full variable domain reads EAGVTQSPTHLIKTRGQQATLRCSPISGHTSVYWYQQALGLGLQFLLWYDEGEERNRGNFPPRFSGRQFPNYSSELNVNALELEDSALYLCASSLGRGLRNTEAFFGQGTRLTVV.

Here the CDR3 reads CASSTSGGTDTQYF. The CDR3 DNA follows: TGTGCCAGCTCGACTAGCGGGGGCACAGATACGCAGTATTTT. The rearrangement uses TRBV6-5 and TRBJ2-3, with 11 bases identical to TRBD2. The V and J ends lost 8 bases and 1 base, in that order; junction bases with no gene match: 2. The CDR3 length is 14 residues. CDR1 and CDR2 from the germline V gene are MNHEY and SVGAGI.

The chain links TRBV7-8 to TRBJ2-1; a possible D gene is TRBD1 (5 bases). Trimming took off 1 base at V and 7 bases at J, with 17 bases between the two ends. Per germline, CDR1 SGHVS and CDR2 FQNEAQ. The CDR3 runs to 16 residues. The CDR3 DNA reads TGTGCCAGCAGCTTAGTCAGGGTAGGTGTAGGTAATGAGCAGTTCTTC. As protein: CASSLVRVGVGNEQFF.

The CDR3 region is CASTRGNQPQHF. DNA of the CDR3: TGTGCCAGCACCCGAGGCAATCAGCCCCAGCATTTT. This chain links TRBV6-6 with TRBJ1-5; the D is unclear. This CDR3 is 12 amino acids long. Trimming cost V 7 bases and J 2 bases, with 6 bases left between them. Germline V CDR1 and CDR2: MNHNY, SVGAGI (reference sequence).

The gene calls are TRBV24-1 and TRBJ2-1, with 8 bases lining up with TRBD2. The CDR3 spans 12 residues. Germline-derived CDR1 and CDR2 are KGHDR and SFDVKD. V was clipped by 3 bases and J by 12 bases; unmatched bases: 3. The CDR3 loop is CATSDHSGAQFF. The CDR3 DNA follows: TGTGCCACCAGTGATCATAGCGGGGCGCAGTTCTTC.

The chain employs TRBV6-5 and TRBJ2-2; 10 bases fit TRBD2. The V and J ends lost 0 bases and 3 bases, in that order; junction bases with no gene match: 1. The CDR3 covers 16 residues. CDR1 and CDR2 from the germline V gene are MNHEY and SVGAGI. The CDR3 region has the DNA TGTGCCAGCAGTTACTCCGGACTAGCGGACACCGGGGAGCTGTTTTTT. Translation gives CASSYSGLADTGELFF.

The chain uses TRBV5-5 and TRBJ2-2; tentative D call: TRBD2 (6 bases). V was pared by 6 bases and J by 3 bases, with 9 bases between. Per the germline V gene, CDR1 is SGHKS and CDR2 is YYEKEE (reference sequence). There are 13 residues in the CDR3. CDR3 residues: CASIGGDTGELFF. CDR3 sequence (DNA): TGTGCCAGCATCGGAGGGGACACCGGGGAGCTGTTTTTT.

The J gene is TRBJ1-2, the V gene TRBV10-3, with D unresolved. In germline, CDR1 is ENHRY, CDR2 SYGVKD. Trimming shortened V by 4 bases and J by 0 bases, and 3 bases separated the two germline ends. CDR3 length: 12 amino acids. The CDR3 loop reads CAISATNYGYTF. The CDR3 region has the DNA TGTGCCATCAGTGCTACTAACTATGGCTACACCTTC.

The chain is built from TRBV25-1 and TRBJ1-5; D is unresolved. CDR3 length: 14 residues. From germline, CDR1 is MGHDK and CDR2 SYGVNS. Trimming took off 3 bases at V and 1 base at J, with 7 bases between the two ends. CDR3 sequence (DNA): TGTGCCAGCAGTGACAGCAGGAGCAATCAGCCCCAGCATTTT. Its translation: CASSDSRSNQPQHF. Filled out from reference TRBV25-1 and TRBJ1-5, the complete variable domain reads EADIYQTPRYLVIGTGKKITLECSQTMGHDKMYWYQQDPGMELHLIHYSYGVNSTEKGDLSSESTVSRIRTEHFPLTLESARPSHTSQYLCASSDSRSNQPQHFGDGTRLSIL.

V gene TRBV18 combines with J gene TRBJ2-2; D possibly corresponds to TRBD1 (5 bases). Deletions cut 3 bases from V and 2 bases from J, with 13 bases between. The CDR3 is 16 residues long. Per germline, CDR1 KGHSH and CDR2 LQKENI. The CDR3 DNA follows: TGTGCCAGCTCACCGAGCCGGACACCCAACACCGGGGAGCTGTTTTTT. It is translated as CASSPSRTPNTGELFF.

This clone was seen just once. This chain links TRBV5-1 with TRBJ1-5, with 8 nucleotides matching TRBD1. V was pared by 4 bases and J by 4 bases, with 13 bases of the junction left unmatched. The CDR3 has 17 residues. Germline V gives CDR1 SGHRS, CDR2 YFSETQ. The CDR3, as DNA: TGCGCCAGCAGCGCCCCGGGACAGGACCCTGTAAATCAGCCCCAGCATTTT. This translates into CASSAPGQDPVNQPQHF.

The CDR3 here is CASSSPRGETQYF. The CDR3 DNA reads as TGTGCCAGCAGCTCCCCCAGAGGGGAGACCCAGTACTTC. The chain carries TRBV9 and TRBJ2-5; D possibly corresponds to TRBD2 (5 bases). Germline V gene sequence: CDR1 SGDLS, CDR2 YYNGEE. This CDR3 comprises 13 residues. Trimming pared 4 bases from V and 5 bases from J, leaving 12 bases between.